This T cell receptor (beta chain) derives from a study of blood T cell repertoires in COVID-19. As for the study in general: Collection of acute and convalescent COVID-19 samples took place in the United States, Italy and Spain. Sources were T cells, B-cell-depleted T cells, or PBMCs; the material itself was cDNA or gDNA.

V was cut by 6 bases and J by 5 bases, with 20 bases left in between. CDR1 and CDR2 from the germline V gene are MDHEN and SYDVKM. The CDR3 runs 15 residues. Methods used by the authors: From reference gene primer amplification, estimates of nucleated cell counts were derived. Profiling relied on immunoSEQ multiplex PCR, and the TCRdb table lists in-frame clones only, not all of them. V and J calls and clone size are as listed in that table; D and trimming were resolved from the DNA. The sample lists approximately 230,000 clones; about 85% were seen once. This sequence originates from a man aged 18-30 years with active or convalescent COVID-19. Sequencing used peripheral blood. The V and J genes are TRBV28 and TRBJ2-7; a possible D gene is TRBD1 (6 bases). The CDR3 loop reads CASSSPRGWNHEQYF. CDR3 nucleotides: TGTGCCAGCAGCTCTCCCAGGGGTTGGAATCACGAGCAGTACTTC.